This T cell receptor beta chain was found in a study of blood T cell repertoires in COVID-19. In the study overall: COVID-19 samples from acute and convalescent phases originated in the United States, Italy and Spain. Nucleic acid was either cDNA or gDNA, and it came from T cells, B-cell-depleted T cells, or PBMCs.

In the authors' methods: Amplifying reference gene primers gave estimates of nucleated cell counts. Only in-frame clones appear in the TCRdb table, and some are missing; sequencing was by immunoSEQ multiplex PCR. The V and J calls and clone size were taken over from that table, and D and trimming were inferred from the DNA. The table includes roughly 56,000 clones, nearly 90% detected once. The CDR3 spans 14 residues. V dropped 2 bases and J dropped 1 base, with 9 bases sitting between them. CDR1 and CDR2 from the germline V gene are SGHKS and YYEKEE (reference sequence). Material for sequencing was peripheral blood. The sequence derives from a man in his fifties or sixties with active COVID-19. This sequence joins TRBV5-5 and TRBJ1-1, with TRBD1 as a possible D gene (6 bases). CDR3 DNA: TGTGCCAGCAGCTTCCTGGACAGGAACACTGAAGCTTTCTTT. Its protein is CASSFLDRNTEAFF.